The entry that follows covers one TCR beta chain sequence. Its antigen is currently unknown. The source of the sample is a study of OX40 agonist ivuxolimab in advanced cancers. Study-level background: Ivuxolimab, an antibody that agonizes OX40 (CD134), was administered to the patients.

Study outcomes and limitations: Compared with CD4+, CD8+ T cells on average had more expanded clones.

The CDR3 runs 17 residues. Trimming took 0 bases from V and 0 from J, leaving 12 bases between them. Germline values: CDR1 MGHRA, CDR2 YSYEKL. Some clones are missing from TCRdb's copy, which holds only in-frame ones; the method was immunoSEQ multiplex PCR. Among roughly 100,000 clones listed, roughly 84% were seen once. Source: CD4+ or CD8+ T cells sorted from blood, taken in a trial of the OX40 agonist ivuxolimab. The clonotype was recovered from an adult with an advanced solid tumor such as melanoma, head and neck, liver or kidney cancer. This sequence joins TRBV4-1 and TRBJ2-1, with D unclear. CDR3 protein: CASSQESAASSYNEQFF. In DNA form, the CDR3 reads TGCGCCAGCAGCCAAGAATCCGCGGCATCCTCCTACAATGAGCAGTTCTTC.